What follows are 20 T cell receptor beta chains derived from one specimen sequenced in a study of blood T cell repertoires in COVID-19. TCRdb's table, derived via immunoSEQ multiplex PCR, lists solely in-frame clones and lacks some. The table records fewer than 350,000 clones, 80% to 90% of them present only once. The sample consisted of PBMCs or T cells enriched from blood (not recorded which). The receptors here all came from a woman aged 40 to 50 with acute COVID-19.

The chain carries TRBV4-2 and TRBJ2-6; 9 nucleotides line up with TRBD2. Trimming removed 3 bases from V and 0 bases from J; junction bases left unmatched: 12. CDR1 and CDR2 (germline): LGHNA, YNFKEQ. CDR3 size: 20 residues. CDR3 loop: CASSQFNPGTSFSGANVLTF. For the CDR3, the DNA is TGTGCCAGCAGCCAGTTCAATCCCGGGACTAGCTTCTCTGGGGCCAACGTCCTGACTTTC.

The chain couples TRBV12-5 to TRBJ1-3; a possible D gene is TRBD1 (5 bases). The germline V gene has CDR1 LGHNT and CDR2 FRNRAP. The CDR3 consists of 17 residues. The V end lost 0 bases, the J end lost 2 bases, and 14 bases lay between the germline ends. CDR3 bases: TGTGCTAGTGGTTTGGTACTGGCGGGGGGACCTGGAAACACCATATATTTT. Translation: CASGLVLAGGPGNTIYF.

V is TRBV7-2 and J is TRBJ2-3; no firm D call. The CDR3 runs to 15 residues. Trimming removed 4 bases from V and 2 bases from J, with 13 bases in between. Germline CDR1 SGHTA, CDR2 FQGNSA. The chain's CDR3 is CASSSRSSYTDTQYF. The CDR3 nucleotides are TGTGCCAGCAGCTCCCGATCGAGCTACACAGATACGCAGTATTTT.

The chain couples TRBV18 to TRBJ2-5, with D tentatively TRBD1 (5 bases). The CDR3 spans 12 residues. Germline loops: CDR1 KGHSH, CDR2 LQKENI. Deletions cut 3 bases from V and 5 bases from J, with 7 bases between. The CDR3 DNA is TGTGCCAGCTCACCCAAGGGGGAGACCCAGTACTTC. Protein sequence: CASSPKGETQYF.

V gene TRBV3-1 (or the pseudogene TRBV3-2) combines with J gene TRBJ1-2; D may be TRBD1 (6 bases). The CDR3 covers 15 residues. Germline V gene sequence: CDR1 LGHDT, CDR2 YNNKEL (reference sequence). Trimming cost V 2 bases and J 1 base, with 11 bases left between them. CDR3 amino acids: CASSQKRGGNYGYTF. The CDR3 nucleotides read TGTGCCAGCAGCCAAAAGAGGGGGGGTAACTATGGCTACACCTTC.

The chain recombines TRBV20-1 with TRBJ1-2; D is unresolved. CDR1 DFQATT and CDR2 SNEGSKA come from the germline V gene (reference sequence). Trimming cost V 3 bases and J 4 bases, with 15 bases left between them. The CDR3 is 14 amino acids. This chain's CDR3 is CSASEYAVPYGYTF. CDR3 sequence (DNA): TGCAGTGCTAGTGAATATGCAGTACCCTATGGCTACACCTTC.

The J gene is TRBJ1-2, the V gene TRBV18, with a weak D call TRBD1 (5 bases). The CDR3 is 13 amino acids. V was pared by 3 bases and J by 6 bases, with 11 bases between. Looked up from germline, CDR1 is KGHSH and CDR2 is LQKENI. This CDR3 reads CASSPQDTNGYTF. The CDR3, as DNA: TGTGCCAGCTCACCGCAGGACACCAATGGCTACACCTTC.

This chain joins TRBV7-9 and TRBJ1-5; the D is unclear. Trimming pared 5 bases from V and 5 bases from J, leaving 19 bases between. Germline V gives CDR1 SEHNR, CDR2 FQNEAQ (reference sequence). There are 16 residues in the CDR3. Here the CDR3 DNA reads TGTGCCAGCAGCCCTTTCTCCCGCGGGGAGGATCAGCCCCAGCATTTT. Its protein is CASSPFSRGEDQPQHF.

The chain combines TRBV18 with TRBJ2-2, with 7 bases lining up with TRBD1. The V gene's germline CDR1 is KGHSH and CDR2 LQKENI. Germline trimming cut 3 bases from V and 4 bases from J; bases unmatched to any gene: 11. The CDR3 consists of 17 residues. In nucleotides, the CDR3 is TGTGCCAGCTCACCGGACTTTACGTCAGGGGGCACCGGGGAGCTGTTTTTT. Translation gives CASSPDFTSGGTGELFF.

The V gene is TRBV7-2, the J gene TRBJ2-4; 7 nucleotides align to TRBD2. The length of the CDR3 is 17 residues. V shed 3 bases, J shed 0 bases, and the junction held 8 bases outside the gene matches. CDR1 is SGHTA, CDR2 FQGNSA, per germline. The CDR3, as DNA: TGTGCCAGCAGCTTTAGCGGGTGGGGCGAAGCCAAAAACATTCAGTACTTC. It yields the protein CASSFSGWGEAKNIQYF.

The genes are TRBV28 and TRBJ2-2; D not certain. CDR3 size: 14 residues. Germline V CDR1 and CDR2: MDHEN, SYDVKM. V lost 6 bases and J lost 0, with 8 bases in between. CDR3 nucleotide sequence: TGTGCCAGCAGAGCCCGTTCGAACACCGGGGAGCTGTTTTTT. It translates to CASRARSNTGELFF.

The V and J genes are TRBV6-1 and TRBJ1-5, with TRBD1 identical over 7 bases. The germline V gene encodes CDR1 MNHNS and CDR2 SASEGT. V shed 4 bases and J 4 bases; nucleotides not matched to a gene: 7. This CDR3 comprises 15 residues. The CDR3 protein is CASSGNRGMNQPQHF. The CDR3 region has the DNA TGTGCCAGCAGTGGTAACAGGGGTATGAATCAGCCCCAGCATTTT.

A single count supports this clone. The chain combines TRBV9 with TRBJ1-4; D unresolved. CDR3 length: 14 amino acids. Germline assignment: CDR1 SGDLS and CDR2 YYNGEE. V lost 5 bases and J 4 bases, leaving 12 bases between the germline ends. DNA of the CDR3: TGTGCCAGCAGACTCGGGATAGGTAATGAAAAACTGTTTTTT. Translating gives CASRLGIGNEKLFF.

V is TRBV15 and J is TRBJ1-1, with no clear D. The ends were cut back, 5 bases at V and 4 bases at J, with 5 bases in the middle. The CDR3 sequence is 11 residues long. Per germline, CDR1 LNHNV and CDR2 YYDKDF (reference sequence). This CDR3 is CATSSGTEAFF. The DNA for the CDR3 is TGTGCCACCAGCTCGGGCACTGAAGCTTTCTTT.

The chain links TRBV3-1 (or the pseudogene TRBV3-2) to TRBJ1-2, with D uncertain. This CDR3 region has 13 residues. V was trimmed by 4 bases and J by 4 bases, leaving 10 bases between them. Per the germline V gene, CDR1 is LGHDT and CDR2 is YNNKEL (reference sequence). In DNA, the CDR3 is TGTGCCAGCAGCCCCGAGAATAGCTATGGCTACACCTTC. Translated, it gives CASSPENSYGYTF.

This clone was observed a few times. The chain has TRBV5-1 and TRBJ2-1; D not resolved. The V gene lost 0 bases and the J gene lost 4 bases, with 14 bases spanning the gap. This CDR3 is 16 amino acids long. The germline gives CDR1 SGHRS, CDR2 YFSETQ. CDR3 residues: CASSLGLPGLYNEQFF. The CDR3 bases are TGCGCCAGCAGCTTGGGACTTCCCGGCCTTTACAATGAGCAGTTCTTC.

CDR3 loop: CASSQANTGNYGYTF. The CDR3 nucleotides read TGTGCCAGCAGCCAAGCCAATACAGGGAACTATGGCTACACCTTC. The rearrangement links TRBV3-1 (or the pseudogene TRBV3-2) to TRBJ1-2; the D gene is possibly TRBD1 (6 bases). The CDR3 runs 15 residues. In germline, CDR1 is LGHDT, CDR2 YNNKEL (reference sequence). Trimming removed 1 base from V and 2 bases from J, with 11 bases in between.

V usage is TRBV29-1 and J usage is TRBJ1-1; D might be TRBD1 (5 bases). This CDR3 spans 14 amino acids. V lost 5 bases, J lost 1 base, and 14 bases lay in between. Germline CDR1 and CDR2: SQVTM and ANQGSEA. The CDR3: CSVRQSAENTEAFF. The CDR3 DNA reads TGCAGCGTTAGACAGTCAGCCGAGAACACTGAAGCTTTCTTT.

The CDR3 protein is CASSPREYHEQYF. DNA for the CDR3: TGTGCCAGCAGCCCTCGGGAGTACCACGAGCAGTACTTC. The chain links TRBV3-1 (or the pseudogene TRBV3-2) to TRBJ2-7, with D perhaps TRBD2 (6 bases). The CDR3 length is 13 residues. V lost 4 bases and J 5 bases, leaving 12 bases between the germline ends. The germline V gene encodes CDR1 LGHDT and CDR2 YNNKEL (reference sequence).

This chain uses TRBV5-1 with TRBJ1-5; possibly TRBD1 for D (5 bases). This CDR3 has 14 residues. Looked up from germline, CDR1 is SGHRS and CDR2 is YFSETQ. Trimming cost V 0 bases and J 5 bases, with 9 bases left between them. CDR3 bases: TGCGCCAGCAGCTTGGCGGCAGGGTATCAGCCCCAGCATTTT. Translation gives CASSLAAGYQPQHF.